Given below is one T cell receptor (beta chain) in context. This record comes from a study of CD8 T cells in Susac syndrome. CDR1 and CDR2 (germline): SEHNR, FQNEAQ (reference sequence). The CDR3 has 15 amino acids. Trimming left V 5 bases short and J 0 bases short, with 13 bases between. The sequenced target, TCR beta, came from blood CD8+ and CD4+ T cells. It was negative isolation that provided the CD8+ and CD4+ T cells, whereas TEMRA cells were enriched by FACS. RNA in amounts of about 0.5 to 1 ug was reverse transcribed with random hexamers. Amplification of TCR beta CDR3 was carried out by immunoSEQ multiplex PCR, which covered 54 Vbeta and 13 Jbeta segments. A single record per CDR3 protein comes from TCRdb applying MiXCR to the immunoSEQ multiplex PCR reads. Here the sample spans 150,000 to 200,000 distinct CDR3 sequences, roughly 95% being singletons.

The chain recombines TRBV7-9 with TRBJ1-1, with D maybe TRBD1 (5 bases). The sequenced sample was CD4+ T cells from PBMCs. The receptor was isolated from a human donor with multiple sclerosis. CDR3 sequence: CASSARDGLNTEAFF. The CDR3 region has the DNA TGTGCCAGCAGCGCCCGGGACGGATTGAACACTGAAGCTTTCTTT. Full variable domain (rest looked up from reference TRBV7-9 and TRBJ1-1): DTGVSQNPRHKITKRGQNVTFRCDPISEHNRLYWYRQTLGQGPEFLTYFQNEAQLEKSRLLSDRFSAERPKGSFSTLEIQRTEQGDSAMYLCASSARDGLNTEAFFGQGTRLTVV.